A single sample is the source of the 25 T cell receptor beta chains below, sequenced in a study of OX40 agonist ivuxolimab in advanced cancers. Produced via immunoSEQ multiplex PCR; TCRdb's table is partial and in-frame only. The sample lists just over 30,000 clones, 75% to 90% seen once, with approximately 33% in the top ten. Sequencing was performed on CD4+ or CD8+ T cells sorted from blood, taken in a trial of the OX40 agonist ivuxolimab. These receptors all come from an adult with an advanced solid tumor such as melanoma, head and neck, liver or kidney cancer.

The rearrangement links TRBV13 to TRBJ2-7; TRBD1 matches at 12 bases. J lost 5 bases, V lost 3 bases, and 2 bases had no gene match. In germline, CDR1 is PRHDT, CDR2 FYEKMQ (reference sequence). This CDR3 contains 14 residues. This chain's CDR3 is CASSLGQGADEQYF. The CDR3 nucleotides are TGTGCCAGCAGCTTGGGACAGGGGGCCGACGAGCAGTACTTC.

The chain recombines TRBV2 with TRBJ2-1; D not certain. Germline-derived CDR1 and CDR2 are SNHLY and FYNNEI. This CDR3 spans 13 amino acids. V was trimmed by 9 bases and J by 7 bases, leaving 16 bases between them. The CDR3: CARESGTKNEQFF. The CDR3 nucleotides are TGTGCCAGAGAATCGGGTACCAAGAATGAGCAGTTCTTC.

This clone was recorded a few times. V usage is TRBV28 and J usage is TRBJ1-5, with TRBD1 identical over 7 bases. The length of the CDR3 is 14 residues. V shed 5 bases, J shed 6 bases, and the junction held 7 bases outside the gene matches. The germline V gene has CDR1 MDHEN and CDR2 SYDVKM. The CDR3 DNA follows: TGTGCCAGCAGTATGACAGGGAAGTTTCAGCCCCAGCATTTT. It translates to CASSMTGKFQPQHF.

The chain joins TRBV7-6 to TRBJ1-2, with D possibly TRBD1 on 5 matching bases. Deletions cut 5 bases from V and 0 bases from J, with 22 bases between. This CDR3 is built from 18 residues. The germline V gene has CDR1 SGHVS and CDR2 FNYEAQ. The CDR3: CASSPRILGDVANYGYTF. DNA of the CDR3: TGTGCCAGCAGCCCGCGAATATTAGGGGATGTAGCTAACTATGGCTACACCTTC.

V gene TRBV28 combines with J gene TRBJ1-2, with D uncertain. The CDR3 has 13 residues. Germline V gene lookup returns CDR1 MDHEN and CDR2 SYDVKM. V was shortened by 5 bases and J by 6 bases, with 13 bases between the two germline ends. The CDR3 protein is CASSVTPLHGYTF. The CDR3 DNA reads TGTGCCAGCAGTGTCACCCCTCTACATGGCTACACCTTC.

The genes are TRBV6-5 and TRBJ2-3; TRBD1 is a possible D gene (6 bases). The length of the CDR3 is 16 residues. Deletions cut 0 bases from V and 0 bases from J, with 10 bases between. Germline V gene sequence: CDR1 MNHEY, CDR2 SVGAGI. The CDR3 sequence is CASSYSTTGSTDTQYF. DNA of the CDR3: TGTGCCAGCAGTTACTCCACGACAGGCAGCACAGATACGCAGTATTTT.

V and J are TRBV5-1 and TRBJ2-5; no firm D call. Germline assignment: CDR1 SGHRS and CDR2 YFSETQ. The CDR3 is 11 amino acids. V lost 2 bases, J lost 1 base, and 0 bases lay in between. CDR3 sequence: CASSFQETQYF. CDR3 in DNA: TGCGCCAGCAGCTTCCAAGAGACCCAGTACTTC.

The V gene is TRBV28, the J gene TRBJ1-1; D may be TRBD1 (5 bases). The CDR3 sequence is 15 residues long. Germline V gene lookup returns CDR1 MDHEN and CDR2 SYDVKM. Trimming left V 1 base short and J 4 bases short, with 13 bases between. In DNA, the CDR3 is TGTGCCAGCAGTTTATACGGGGCAGCAACCACTGAAGCTTTCTTT. Translated: CASSLYGAATTEAFF.

The chain is built from TRBV19 and TRBJ2-7, with a possible D match to TRBD2 (5 bases). The germline V gene encodes CDR1 LNHDA and CDR2 SQIVND (reference sequence). This CDR3 contains 15 residues. The V and J ends lost 1 base and 3 bases respectively, with 13 bases between them. The DNA of the CDR3 is TGTGCCAGTAGTATAGGATCGGGTGAGGGCTACGAGCAGTACTTC. The encoded protein is CASSIGSGEGYEQYF.

The chain joins TRBV6-6 to TRBJ2-7, with unresolved D. V was clipped by 2 bases and J by 1 base, with 6 bases between them. CDR1 and CDR2 from the germline V gene are MNHNY and SVGAGI (reference sequence). The CDR3 contains 13 residues. The CDR3: CASSYARSYEQYF. In nucleotides, the CDR3 is TGTGCCAGCAGTTACGCCAGGTCCTACGAGCAGTACTTC.

The rearrangement uses TRBV5-6 and TRBJ2-5; D is ambiguous. Germline V gene sequence: CDR1 SGHDT, CDR2 YYEEEE. The CDR3 sequence is 14 residues long. The V end lost 4 bases, the J end lost 4 bases, and 14 bases lay between the germline ends. This CDR3 reads CASSRPGWRETQYF. As DNA, the CDR3 is TGTGCCAGCAGCCGTCCCGGGTGGCGAGAGACCCAGTACTTC. Supplemented by reference TRBV5-6 and TRBJ2-5, the full variable domain reads DAGVTQSPTHLIKTRGQQVTLRCSPKSGHDTVSWYQQALGQGPQFIFQYYEEEERQRGNFPDRFSGHQFPNYSSELNVNALLLGDSALYLCASSRPGWRETQYFGPGTRLLVL.

This clone was counted a few times. J is TRBJ1-1 and V is TRBV29-1; 7 bases map to TRBD1. Germline values: CDR1 SQVTM, CDR2 ANQGSEA. The trim removed 4 bases at V and 7 bases at J, leaving 6 bases unmatched. This CDR3 spans 12 amino acids. CDR3 residues: CSVGVGTVEAFF. As DNA, the CDR3 is TGCAGCGTTGGGGTGGGGACAGTTGAAGCTTTCTTT.

This clone was found once. The chain links TRBV19 to TRBJ2-1; 7 positions match TRBD1. V lost 5 bases and J lost 8; bases outside the gene matches: 9. The CDR3 runs 14 residues. The germline CDR1 and CDR2 sequences are LNHDA and SQIVND (reference sequence). The CDR3 loop is CASSFSITGDEQFF. CDR3 sequence (DNA): TGTGCCAGTAGTTTCTCTATAACAGGGGATGAGCAGTTCTTC. Full variable domain (outside the CDR3, taken from reference TRBV19 and TRBJ2-1): DGGITQSPKYLFRKEGQNVTLSCEQNLNHDAMYWYRQDPGQGLRLIYYSQIVNDFQKGDIAEGYSVSREKKESFPLTVTSAQKNPTAFYLCASSFSITGDEQFFGPGTRLTVL.

The genes are TRBV6-4 and TRBJ2-1, with unresolved D. The germline V and J ends were trimmed by 3 bases and 0 bases, with 15 bases remaining between them. This CDR3 comprises 17 residues. Germline loops: CDR1 MRHNA, CDR2 SNTAGT. For the CDR3, the DNA is TGTGCCAGCAGTGAGTACGGTGCACAGAGCTCCTACAATGAGCAGTTCTTC. Encoded protein: CASSEYGAQSSYNEQFF.

The chain carries TRBV9 and TRBJ2-5; D ambiguous. There are 13 residues in the CDR3. Germline-derived CDR1 and CDR2 are SGDLS and YYNGEE. Trimming took off 6 bases at V and 2 bases at J, with 11 bases between the two ends. CDR3 sequence: CASNALGQETQYF. The CDR3 region has the DNA TGTGCCAGCAACGCGCTCGGGCAAGAGACCCAGTACTTC.

V is TRBV19 and J is TRBJ2-7, with TRBD2 as a possible D gene (6 bases). Germline V CDR1 and CDR2: LNHDA, SQIVND (reference sequence). The CDR3 totals 15 residues. V was clipped by 2 bases and J by 5 bases, with 16 bases between them. The CDR3 nucleotides are TGTGCCAGTAGTATACTCCTCGGGAGTGTCGACGAGCAGTACTTC. Its protein is CASSILLGSVDEQYF.

This chain links TRBV19 with TRBJ1-5; D ambiguous. The CDR3 is 16 residues long. The V end was cut by 3 bases, the J end by 2 bases, with 14 bases between. CDR1 and CDR2 (germline): LNHDA, SQIVND (reference sequence). The CDR3 protein is CASSIARSWGNQPQHF. CDR3 DNA: TGTGCCAGTAGTATCGCCAGGAGCTGGGGCAATCAGCCCCAGCATTTT.

This rearrangement joins TRBV5-1 to TRBJ1-2; possibly TRBD1 for D (5 bases). Germline V CDR1 and CDR2: SGHRS, YFSETQ. The CDR3 spans 13 residues. Between the trimmed V and J ends, which lost 4 bases and 8 bases, there was a span of 15 bases. The CDR3 sequence: CASSHAGFEGYTF. CDR3 in DNA: TGCGCCAGCAGCCATGCAGGGTTTGAGGGCTACACCTTC.

V gene TRBV7-9 combines with J gene TRBJ2-6, with 11 positions matching TRBD1. After removal of 8 bases from V and 1 base from J, the junction contained 4 bases not matched to a gene. The germline CDR1 and CDR2 sequences are SEHNR and FQNEAQ (reference sequence). The CDR3 is 16 amino acids. DNA for the CDR3: TGTGCCAGCGGACAGGGGGCGTCGTCTGGGGCCAACGTCCTGACTTTC. It yields the protein CASGQGASSGANVLTF.

The chain recombines TRBV28 with TRBJ2-1; D may be TRBD2 (5 bases). CDR3 size: 14 residues. The germline V gene has CDR1 MDHEN and CDR2 SYDVKM. The V and J ends lost 5 bases and 6 bases respectively, with 14 bases between them. Written as DNA, the CDR3 is TGTGCCAGCAGTCGGAGGACCGAGACCAATGAGCAGTTCTTC. Its protein is CASSRRTETNEQFF. Drawing the rest from reference TRBV28 and TRBJ2-1, the complete variable domain is DVKVTQSSRYLVKRTGEKVFLECVQDMDHENMFWYRQDPGLGLRLIYFSYDVKMKEKGDIPEGYSVSREKKERFSLILESASTNQTSMYLCASSRRTETNEQFFGPGTRLTVL.

This clone was seen just once. One end of the junction is discordant with germline, which a read error may explain. This chain uses TRBV27 with TRBJ2-5; a weak D match, TRBD1 (6 bases). Germline V gene data show CDR1 as MNHEY and CDR2 as SMNVEV (reference sequence). CDR3 size: 16 residues. CDR3 bases: TGTGCCAGCAGTCTATCCGAGGCAGGGGCCCAAGAGACCCAGTACTTC. This codes for CASSLSEAGAQETQYF.

Written as DNA, the CDR3 is TGTGCCAGTAGTATCTCTTTATCCACGTACAATGAGCAGTTCTTC. It specifies CASSISLSTYNEQFF. V usage is TRBV19 and J usage is TRBJ2-1; no clear D. CDR1 LNHDA and CDR2 SQIVND come from the germline V gene (reference sequence). V lost 3 bases to trimming and J lost 4 bases, with 13 bases between them. There are 15 residues in the CDR3.

This chain uses TRBV25-1 with TRBJ1-2; 7 bases map to TRBD1. Germline CDR1 reads MGHDK; CDR2 reads SYGVNS. The CDR3 length is 12 residues. With V trimmed by 4 bases and J by 7 bases, 3 bases remained unmatched. CDR3 region: CASSATGVGYTF. CDR3 DNA sequence: TGTGCCAGCAGTGCAACAGGGGTTGGCTACACCTTC.

The chain combines TRBV6-1 with TRBJ2-5; D remains ambiguous. The germline V gene has CDR1 MNHNS and CDR2 SASEGT. The ends were cut back, 3 bases at V and 2 bases at J, with 16 bases in the middle. The CDR3 sequence is 16 residues long. CDR3 in amino acids: CASSDRAARLQETQYF. For the CDR3, the DNA is TGTGCCAGCAGTGATAGGGCAGCCCGTTTACAAGAGACCCAGTACTTC.

The chain has TRBV28 and TRBJ2-7, with D unclear. CDR1 MDHEN and CDR2 SYDVKM come from the germline V gene. CDR3 size: 10 residues. Between the trimmed V and J ends, which lost 3 bases and 5 bases, there was a span of 2 bases. CDR3 amino acids: CASSFNEQYF. CDR3 DNA: TGTGCCAGCAGTTTTAACGAGCAGTACTTC.